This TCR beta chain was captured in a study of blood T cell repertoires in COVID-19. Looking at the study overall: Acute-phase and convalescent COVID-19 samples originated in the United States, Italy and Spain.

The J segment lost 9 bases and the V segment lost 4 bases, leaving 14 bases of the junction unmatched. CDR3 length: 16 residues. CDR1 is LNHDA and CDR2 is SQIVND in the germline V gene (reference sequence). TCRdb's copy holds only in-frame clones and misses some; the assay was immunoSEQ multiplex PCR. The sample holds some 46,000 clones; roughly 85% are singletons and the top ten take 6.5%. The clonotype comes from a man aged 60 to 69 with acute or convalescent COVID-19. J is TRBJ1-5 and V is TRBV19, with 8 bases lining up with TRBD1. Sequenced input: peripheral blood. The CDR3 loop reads CASSTYLAGGDRPQHF. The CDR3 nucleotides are TGTGCCAGTAGTACTTATTTGGCAGGGGGCGATCGGCCCCAGCATTTT.